This paragraph covers one T cell receptor (beta chain) sequence. Only in-frame clones appear in the TCRdb table, and some are missing; sequencing was by immunoSEQ multiplex PCR. The top ten clones hold around 21% of a sample with more than 65,000 clones, 78% of them seen once. The sample originates from a study of T cell responses to AZD1222 COVID-19 vaccine. Germline loops: CDR1 LGHDT, CDR2 YNNKEL (reference sequence). V was cut by 0 bases and J by 8 bases, with 7 bases left in between. This CDR3 is 12 amino acids long. Sample: peripheral blood, taken on day 0 of AZD1222 vaccination. This chain uses TRBV3-1 (or the pseudogene TRBV3-2) with TRBJ1-2, with a weak D call TRBD1 (5 bases). The source is an adult in good health. The DNA of the CDR3 is TGTGCCAGCAGCCAAGATTCAGGGGGCTACACCTTC. Translating it yields CASSQDSGGYTF.